These 13 T cell receptor beta chains share one sample of origin, sequenced in a study of blood T cells in healthy people across ages. A second about 7 to 12 cycle PCR used barcoded and J-beta primers. Via MiXCR, TCRdb re-called the 5' RACE reads, giving one row per CDR3 protein. Of roughly 2 million distinct CDR3 sequences in the sample, approximately 50% were seen once. The sample consisted of blood. Source of these receptors: a woman aged 40 to 50 in good health.

This chain joins TRBV2 and TRBJ2-7; no reliable D call. Looked up from germline, CDR1 is SNHLY and CDR2 is FYNNEI. Trimming pared 4 bases from V and 0 bases from J, leaving 7 bases between. The CDR3 runs 13 residues. The CDR3 reads CASSVVSSYEQYF. For the CDR3, the DNA is TGTGCCAGCAGTGTAGTCAGCTCCTACGAGCAGTACTTC.

This sequence joins TRBV29-1 and TRBJ2-1; D is ambiguous. The germline gives CDR1 SQVTM, CDR2 ANQGSEA. The CDR3 consists of 14 residues. Trimming pared 6 bases from V and 6 bases from J, leaving 18 bases between. The CDR3 loop is CSVERGMQSNEQFF. In DNA, the CDR3 is TGCAGCGTCGAAAGAGGAATGCAGTCCAATGAGCAGTTCTTC.

The rearrangement links TRBV6-1 to TRBJ2-5; 8 nucleotides align to TRBD1. The better agreement between TRBJ2-7 and the DNA end casts doubt on the J call. The germline V gene has CDR1 MNHNS and CDR2 SASEGT. The CDR3 is 13 amino acids. CDR3 loop: CASKTGAAYEQYF. The DNA of the CDR3 is TGTGCCAGCAAGACAGGGGCGGCCTACGAGCAGTACTTC.

This chain uses TRBV6-1 with TRBJ2-7, with D maybe TRBD1 (6 bases). The J call may be faulty, since TRBJ2-5 better matches the DNA end. Germline V CDR1 and CDR2: MNHNS, SASEGT. The length of the CDR3 is 15 residues. The CDR3 protein is CASSTPTGDGETQYF. The CDR3, as DNA: TGTGCCAGCAGTACACCGACAGGTGACGGGGAGACCCAGTACTTC.

This clonotype has a handful of counts. The chain uses TRBV4-1 and TRBJ1-1; tentatively, D is TRBD1 (5 bases). V lost 4 bases, J lost 1 base, and 13 bases lay in between. CDR3 length: 15 amino acids. Germline CDR1 reads MGHRA; CDR2 reads YSYEKL. The CDR3 bases are TGCGCCAGCAGCCCTCCAGGGTTGGGGAACACTGAAGCTTTCTTT. Translating it yields CASSPPGLGNTEAFF.

This chain uses TRBV6-5 with TRBJ2-5; 7 bases agree with TRBD1. The DNA end lines up better with TRBJ2-7; the J call may be wrong. In germline, CDR1 is MNHEY, CDR2 SVGAGI. The CDR3 is 15 residues long. The CDR3 here is CASSREGGPDYEQYF. The CDR3 DNA follows: TGTGCCAGCAGCCGAGAAGGGGGCCCAGACTACGAGCAGTACTTC.

This clonotype was observed a handful of times. V gene TRBV7-2 combines with J gene TRBJ1-1, with TRBD1 identical over 10 bases. The CDR3 runs 13 residues. Trimming took 4 bases from V and 8 from J; bases not matched to a gene: 4. Germline CDR1 is SGHTA and CDR2 is FQGNSA. The CDR3 is CASSSRDRGEAFF. For the CDR3, the DNA is TGTGCCAGCAGCTCCCGGGACAGGGGAGAAGCTTTCTTT.

This clonotype was seen a handful of times. V and J are TRBV28 and TRBJ1-5; 7 nucleotides align to TRBD1. Unmatched junction bases numbered 8, after V lost 6 bases and J lost 3 bases. CDR3 length: 15 residues. Germline CDR1 is MDHEN and CDR2 is SYDVKM. The CDR3 nucleotides read TGTGCCAGCAGGCCAAGCAGGGGGGCCAATCAGCCCCAGCATTTT. It specifies CASRPSRGANQPQHF. Complete variable domain (other parts from reference TRBV28 and TRBJ1-5): DVKVTQSSRYLVKRTGEKVFLECVQDMDHENMFWYRQDPGLGLRLIYFSYDVKMKEKGDIPEGYSVSREKKERFSLILESASTNQTSMYLCASRPSRGANQPQHFGDGTRLSIL.

The sample holds a few counts of this clonotype. The chain combines TRBV4-2 with TRBJ2-1; D call uncertain. Trimming stripped 2 bases from V and 2 bases from J, with 13 bases between. Germline CDR1 LGHNA, CDR2 YNFKEQ. This CDR3 is built from 16 residues. The CDR3 sequence is CASSQLSRRAYNEQFF. In nucleotides, the CDR3 is TGTGCCAGCAGCCAACTATCCCGCCGAGCCTACAATGAGCAGTTCTTC.

This clonotype has only one observation. The rearrangement joins TRBV5-1 to TRBJ2-1, with TRBD2 matching over 13 bases. The CDR3 has 16 amino acids. Germline V gene data show CDR1 as SGHRS and CDR2 as YFSETQ. With 2 bases clipped from V and 6 bases from J, the junction kept 5 bases outside the gene matches. The CDR3 coding sequence is TGCGCCAGCAGCTTTGGTGGGACTAGCGGGGTCAATGAGCAGTTCTTC. Translation: CASSFGGTSGVNEQFF.

This chain links TRBV12-3 or TRBV12-4 with TRBJ1-5; D is ambiguous. This CDR3 spans 12 amino acids. The V gene lost 2 bases and the J gene lost 11 bases, with 10 bases spanning the gap. The CDR3 is CASSLNSLAQHF. The CDR3, as DNA: TGTGCCAGCAGTTTAAATTCTTTGGCCCAGCATTTT.

This clonotype appeared once. The chain is built from TRBV7-8 and TRBJ1-4; no clear D gene. CDR1 and CDR2 from the germline V gene are SGHVS and FQNEAQ. This CDR3 has 15 amino acids. Trimming left V 5 bases short and J 8 bases short, with 18 bases between. The CDR3 sequence: CASSTLGRRNEKLFF. CDR3 sequence (DNA): TGTGCCAGCAGCACCTTGGGCCGCAGGAACGAAAAACTGTTTTTT.

The V call is TRBV15, the J call TRBJ2-5; D may be TRBD1 (6 bases). The CDR3 runs to 14 residues. Per the germline V gene, CDR1 is LNHNV and CDR2 is YYDKDF (reference sequence). Trimming pared 5 bases from V and 1 base from J, leaving 11 bases between. CDR3 residues: CATSARDTQETQYF. CDR3 nucleotide sequence: TGTGCCACCAGCGCCCGGGACACCCAAGAGACCCAGTACTTC.